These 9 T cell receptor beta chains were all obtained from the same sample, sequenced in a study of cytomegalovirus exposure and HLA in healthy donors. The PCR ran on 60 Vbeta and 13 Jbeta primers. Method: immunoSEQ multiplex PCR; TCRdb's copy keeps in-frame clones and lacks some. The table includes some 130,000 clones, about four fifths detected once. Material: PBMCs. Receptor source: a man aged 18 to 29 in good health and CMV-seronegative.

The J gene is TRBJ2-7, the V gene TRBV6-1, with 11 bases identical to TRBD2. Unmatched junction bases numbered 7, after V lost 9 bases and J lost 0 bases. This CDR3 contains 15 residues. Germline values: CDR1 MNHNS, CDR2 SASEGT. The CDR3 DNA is TGTGCCAGTGACCCCCTAGCGGGGGGCTCCTACGAGCAGTACTTC. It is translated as CASDPLAGGSYEQYF.

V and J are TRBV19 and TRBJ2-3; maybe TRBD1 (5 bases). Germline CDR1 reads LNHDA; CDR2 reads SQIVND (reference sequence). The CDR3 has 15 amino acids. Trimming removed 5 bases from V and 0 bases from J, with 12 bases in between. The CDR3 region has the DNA TGTGCCAGTAGTGGGGCACGACGTAGCACAGATACGCAGTATTTT. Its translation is CASSGARRSTDTQYF.

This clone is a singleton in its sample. The CDR3 region is CAISTGTGVGEQYF. For the CDR3, the DNA is TGTGCCATCAGTACCGGGACAGGGGTGGGGGAGCAGTACTTC. The V call is TRBV10-3, the J call TRBJ2-7, with TRBD1 identical over 10 bases. The CDR3 runs 14 residues. V dropped 5 bases and J dropped 7; count of bases not matched to a gene: 8. Germline CDR1 reads ENHRY; CDR2 reads SYGVKD.

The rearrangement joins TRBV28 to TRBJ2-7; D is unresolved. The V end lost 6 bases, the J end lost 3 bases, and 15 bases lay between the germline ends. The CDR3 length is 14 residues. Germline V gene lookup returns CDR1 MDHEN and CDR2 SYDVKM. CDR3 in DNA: TGTGCCAGCAGCGGAACCTATGCGGACTACGAGCAGTACTTC. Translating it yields CASSGTYADYEQYF. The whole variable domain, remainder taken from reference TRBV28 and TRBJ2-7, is DVKVTQSSRYLVKRTGEKVFLECVQDMDHENMFWYRQDPGLGLRLIYFSYDVKMKEKGDIPEGYSVSREKKERFSLILESASTNQTSMYLCASSGTYADYEQYFGPGTRLTVT.

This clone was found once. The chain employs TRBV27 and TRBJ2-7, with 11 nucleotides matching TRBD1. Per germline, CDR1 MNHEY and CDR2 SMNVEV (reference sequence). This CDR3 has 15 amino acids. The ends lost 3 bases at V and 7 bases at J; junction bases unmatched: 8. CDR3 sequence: CASSFGTGGEGEQYF. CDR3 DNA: TGTGCCAGCAGTTTCGGGACAGGGGGTGAGGGGGAGCAGTACTTC.

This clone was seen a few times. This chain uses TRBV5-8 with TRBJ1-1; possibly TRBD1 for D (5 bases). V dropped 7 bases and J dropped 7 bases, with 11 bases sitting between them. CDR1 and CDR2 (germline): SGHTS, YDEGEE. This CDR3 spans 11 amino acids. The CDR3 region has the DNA TGTGCCAGCGCCTGGGGCCATGAAGCTTTCTTT. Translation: CASAWGHEAFF.

CDR3 bases: TGTGCCTGGACCCCTAATTATGCCACAGATACGCAGTATTTT. Its protein is CAWTPNYATDTQYF. The rearrangement joins TRBV30 to TRBJ2-3; D gene unclear. V lost 4 bases, J lost 2 bases, and 13 bases lay in between. This CDR3 contains 14 residues. The germline gives CDR1 GTSNPN, CDR2 SVGIG (reference sequence).

This CDR3 is CATSRDRRGSDGYTF. CDR3 nucleotide sequence: TGTGCCACCAGCAGAGATCGGAGAGGCTCTGACGGCTACACCTTC. The chain is built from TRBV15 and TRBJ1-2; no firm D call. The CDR3 is 15 amino acids. Germline loops: CDR1 LNHNV, CDR2 YYDKDF (reference sequence). The germline V and J ends were trimmed by 0 bases and 8 bases, with 16 bases remaining between them.

In DNA form, the CDR3 reads TGTGCCAGCAGCCTGACTCCTAGCGCACAAGAGACCCAGTACTTC. The encoded protein is CASSLTPSAQETQYF. The rearrangement joins TRBV5-4 to TRBJ2-5; tentatively, D is TRBD2 (6 bases). CDR1 SGHNT and CDR2 YYREEE come from the germline V gene (reference sequence). The V end was cut by 4 bases, the J end by 2 bases, with 15 bases between. This CDR3 is built from 15 residues.